This TCR beta chain was observed in a study of blood T cell repertoires in COVID-19. Across the whole study: PBMCs, B-cell-depleted T cells, or T cells provided the cDNA or gDNA that made up the material.

The length of the CDR3 is 15 residues. The germline V and J ends were trimmed by 3 bases and 4 bases, with 13 bases remaining between them. Looked up from germline, CDR1 is SNHLY and CDR2 is FYNNEI. Some clones are missing from TCRdb's copy, which holds only in-frame ones; the method was immunoSEQ multiplex PCR. The sample includes 300,000 to 350,000 clones, around nine tenths of them seen just once. Sample: PBMCs or T cells enriched from blood (not recorded which). This TCR was sampled from a woman in her 30s who had been exposed to COVID-19. This rearrangement joins TRBV2 to TRBJ1-3; TRBD1 might be the D (5 bases). The CDR3 region has the DNA TGTGCCAGCAGTGAGCGCCAGGGCCCCGGAAACACCATATATTTT. Its translation: CASSERQGPGNTIYF.